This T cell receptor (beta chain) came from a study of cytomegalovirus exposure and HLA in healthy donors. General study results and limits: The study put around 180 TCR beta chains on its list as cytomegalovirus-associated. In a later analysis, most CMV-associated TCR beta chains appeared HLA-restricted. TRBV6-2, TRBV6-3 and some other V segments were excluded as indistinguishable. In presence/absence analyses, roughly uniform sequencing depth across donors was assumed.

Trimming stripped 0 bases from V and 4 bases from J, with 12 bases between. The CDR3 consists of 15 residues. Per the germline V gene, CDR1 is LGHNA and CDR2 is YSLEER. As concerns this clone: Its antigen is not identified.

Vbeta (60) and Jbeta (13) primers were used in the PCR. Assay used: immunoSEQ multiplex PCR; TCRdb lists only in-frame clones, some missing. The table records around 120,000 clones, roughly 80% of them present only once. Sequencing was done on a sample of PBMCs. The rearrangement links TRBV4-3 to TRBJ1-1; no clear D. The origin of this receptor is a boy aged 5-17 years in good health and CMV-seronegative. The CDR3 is CASSQDPGGGTEAFF. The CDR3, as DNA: TGCGCCAGCAGCCAAGACCCGGGTGGAGGCACTGAAGCTTTCTTT.